The next 23 T cell receptor beta chains were all read from a single sample in a study of T cells in Graves' hyperthyroidism and ophthalmopathy. The CDR3 regions of TCR beta were amplified from RNA transcripts. TCR CDR3 underwent first-round RT-PCR with the HTBI primer set. TCRdb re-called the multiplex PCR reads through MiXCR, storing one row per CDR3 protein. Of approximately 490,000 distinct CDR3 sequences in the sample, approximately 23% are singletons; the top ten hold 49%. Material for sequencing was blood. The receptors were gathered from a woman in her 70s with Graves' ophthalmopathy.

This clonotype has only a few counts. The V call is TRBV19, the J call TRBJ1-5, with D perhaps matching TRBD1 (5 bases). The germline gives CDR1 LNHDA, CDR2 SQIVND (reference sequence). The CDR3 consists of 13 residues. Trimming pared 6 bases from V and 6 bases from J, leaving 12 bases between. CDR3 bases: TGTGCCAGTAGATCCAGAACAGGTCAGCCCCAGCATTTT. Amino acid sequence: CASRSRTGQPQHF. Full variable domain (rest looked up from reference TRBV19 and TRBJ1-5): DGGITQSPKYLFRKEGQNVTLSCEQNLNHDAMYWYRQDPGQGLRLIYYSQIVNDFQKGDIAEGYSVSREKKESFPLTVTSAQKNPTAFYLCASRSRTGQPQHFGDGTRLSIL.

This clonotype has a count of ten or more. The J gene is TRBJ1-2, the V gene TRBV28; D uncertain. Germline V lookup: CDR1 MDHEN, CDR2 SYDVKM. Between the trimmed V and J ends, which lost 3 bases and 4 bases, there was a span of 3 bases. The CDR3 is made up of 11 amino acids. In DNA, the CDR3 is TGTGCCAGCAGTTTCACCTATGGCTACACCTTC. It codes for CASSFTYGYTF.

This clonotype was counted a few times. The chain couples TRBV11-3 to TRBJ2-2; TRBD2 matches at 8 bases. CDR3 size: 16 residues. In germline, CDR1 is SGHNT, CDR2 YENEEA. J was trimmed by 3 bases and V by 5 bases; bases with no gene match: 8. For the CDR3, the DNA is TGTGCCAGCAGCCCGGCGGGGGGCGCGGACACCGGGGAGCTGTTTTTT. Encoded protein: CASSPAGGADTGELFF.

This sequence joins TRBV30 and TRBJ2-5, with D possibly being TRBD2 (6 bases). The length of the CDR3 is 13 residues. Trimming removed 0 bases at V and 5 bases at J, with 10 bases between. Germline CDR1 and CDR2: GTSNPN and SVGIG (reference sequence). The CDR3 is CAWSVLAGETQYF. The DNA of the CDR3 is TGTGCCTGGAGTGTACTAGCCGGGGAGACCCAGTACTTC.

This clonotype was counted a few times. This chain connects TRBV20-1 to TRBJ2-3; 10 bases are shared with TRBD2. Trimming at V came to 4 bases and at J to 4 bases, leaving 5 bases not matched to a gene. CDR1 and CDR2 (germline): DFQATT, SNEGSKA (reference sequence). The CDR3 sequence is 14 residues long. This CDR3 is CSATSSGRADTQYF. Here the CDR3 DNA reads TGCAGTGCTACGTCAAGCGGGAGGGCAGATACGCAGTATTTT.

The chain combines TRBV11-3 with TRBJ2-1; weak D call: TRBD2 (7 bases). Germline CDR1 is SGHNT and CDR2 is YENEEA. Trimming left V 3 bases short and J 6 bases short, with 12 bases between. This CDR3 has 14 amino acids. The CDR3 region has the DNA TGTGCCAGCAGCTTGGCGGGGGCATTCAATGAGCAGTTCTTC. Translated, it gives CASSLAGAFNEQFF.

This clonotype is a singleton in its sample. The chain carries TRBV20-1 and TRBJ1-6; no definite D call. The germline V and J ends were trimmed by 6 bases and 6 bases, with 15 bases remaining between them. The germline CDR1 and CDR2 sequences are DFQATT and SNEGSKA (reference sequence). The CDR3 runs 14 residues. In DNA form, the CDR3 reads TGCAGTGCCGCCTCATCCAGATTTAATTCACCCCTCCACTTT. It translates to CSAASSRFNSPLHF.

The sample holds one count of this clonotype. The CDR3 sequence is CASSAAGGSIEQFF. The DNA for the CDR3 is TGTGCCAGCAGCGCCGCCGGCGGGAGTATTGAGCAGTTCTTC. The rearrangement uses TRBV9 and TRBJ2-1, with 7 positions matching TRBD2. This CDR3 region has 14 residues. Germline CDR1 SGDLS, CDR2 YYNGEE. The V segment lost 3 bases and the J segment 9 bases; nucleotides outside the gene matches: 9.

This clonotype was found many times. The chain is built from TRBV6-6 and TRBJ2-1, with TRBD1 matching 9 bases. The V gene's germline CDR1 is MNHNY and CDR2 SVGAGI (reference sequence). The V and J ends lost 0 bases and 6 bases, in that order; junction bases with no gene match: 3. The CDR3 runs 15 residues. As DNA, the CDR3 is TGTGCCAGCAGTTACTCAGACAGGGGGTTCAATGAGCAGTTCTTC. Protein: CASSYSDRGFNEQFF.

A remark on this clonotype: One junction end does not reproduce the germline sequence, and a read error may be involved. The gene calls are TRBV7-2 and TRBJ1-1; perhaps TRBD1 as D (5 bases). The CDR3 is made up of 14 amino acids. CDR1 is SGHTA, CDR2 FQGNSA, per germline. The CDR3: CASSLGGVNTEALF. DNA of the CDR3: TGTGCCAGCAGCCTCGGGGGGGTGAACACTGAAGCTCTCTTT. Based on the CDR3 plus reference TRBV7-2 and TRBJ1-1, the full variable domain is GAGVSQSPSNKVTEKGKDVELRCDPISGHTALYWYRQSLGQGLEFLIYFQGNSAPDKSGLPSDRFSAERTGGSVSTLTIQRTQQEDSAVYLCASSLGGVNTEALFGQGTRLTVV.

As to this clonotype: An end of the junction differs from the germline gene, which may be a read error. This chain links TRBV3-1 with TRBJ2-7, with TRBD2 matching over 11 bases. The CDR3 extends over 14 amino acids. CDR1 LGHDT and CDR2 YNNKEL come from the germline V gene (reference sequence). In DNA form, the CDR3 reads TGCGCCAGCAGCCAGAATGGACTAGCGGGCGAGCAGTACTTC. Residues: CASSQNGLAGEQYF.

The gene calls are TRBV6-5 and TRBJ1-6; tentative D call: TRBD1 (6 bases). Looked up from germline, CDR1 is MNHEY and CDR2 is SVGAGI. The CDR3 length is 16 residues. V gave up 4 bases and J gave up 5 bases, with 15 bases separating them. The CDR3 here is CASSSVAGEDNSPLHF. DNA for the CDR3: TGTGCCAGCAGTTCCGTTGCAGGGGAAGATAATTCACCCCTCCACTTT.

The J gene is TRBJ2-2, the V gene TRBV25-1, with a tentative D call TRBD1 (5 bases). Trimming pared 7 bases from V and 5 bases from J, leaving 14 bases between. The CDR3 consists of 14 residues. Germline V lookup: CDR1 MGHDK, CDR2 SYGVNS. The CDR3 is CASKRQGGTGELFF. CDR3 sequence (DNA): TGTGCCAGCAAGAGGCAGGGCGGAACCGGGGAGCTGTTTTTT.

Ten or more counts support this clonotype. This sequence joins TRBV7-2 and TRBJ2-5; 8 bases fit TRBD2. Germline CDR1 is SGHTA and CDR2 is FQGNSA. J lost 5 bases, V lost 5 bases, and 10 bases had no gene match. This CDR3 region has 15 residues. CDR3 nucleotides: TGTGCCAGCAGCCAAAGCGGGAGTCCGGGTGAGACCCAGTACTTC. This encodes CASSQSGSPGETQYF.

The chain is built from TRBV20-1 and TRBJ2-7; 11 bases line up with TRBD2. CDR3 length equals 16 residues. V lost 0 bases and J lost 5; bases outside the gene matches: 9. Germline CDR1 and CDR2: DFQATT and SNEGSKA (reference sequence). The CDR3 DNA follows: TGCAGTGCTAGAGATCGGGAACTAGCGGGAGTTGACGAGCAGTACTTC. Its protein product is CSARDRELAGVDEQYF.

The rearrangement joins TRBV28 to TRBJ1-4, with a possible D match to TRBD1 (6 bases). CDR3 length equals 14 residues. V was pared by 0 bases and J by 8 bases, with 10 bases between. Per germline, CDR1 MDHEN and CDR2 SYDVKM. The CDR3 DNA reads TGTGCCAGCAGTTTATGGGGGGCGCGAGAAAAACTGTTTTTT. It encodes CASSLWGAREKLFF.

The J gene is TRBJ2-3, the V gene TRBV24-1; TRBD2 agrees at 14 bases. V shed 3 bases, J shed 9 bases, and the junction held 10 bases outside the gene matches. Per germline, CDR1 KGHDR and CDR2 SFDVKD. The CDR3 loop spans 17 amino acids. CDR3 loop: CATSDPRGGLAGETQYF. The CDR3 DNA follows: TGTGCCACCAGTGATCCGAGAGGGGGACTAGCGGGAGAGACGCAGTATTTT.

This clonotype was seen only a few times. The chain combines TRBV5-1 with TRBJ2-3; 11 nucleotides align to TRBD2. Germline lookup yields CDR1 SGHRS and CDR2 YFSETQ. J was trimmed by 4 bases and V by 1 base; bases with no gene match: 14. The CDR3 runs 19 residues. In DNA form, the CDR3 reads TGCGCCAGCAGCTTGTATGGAAATAGCGGGAGGGGTACTGCAGATACGCAGTATTTT. It translates to CASSLYGNSGRGTADTQYF.

This clonotype has more than one count but fewer than ten. V gene TRBV6-5 combines with J gene TRBJ1-6, with D perhaps TRBD1 (6 bases). Trimming took 0 bases from V and 7 from J, leaving 7 bases between them. Germline V CDR1 and CDR2: MNHEY, SVGAGI. The CDR3 contains 14 residues. CDR3 region: CASSYSRGNSPLHF. CDR3 nucleotide sequence: TGTGCCAGCAGTTACTCGAGGGGGAATTCACCCCTCCACTTT.

This clonotype was counted many times. V is TRBV20-1 and J is TRBJ2-5; D is perhaps TRBD1 or TRBD2 (6 bases each). The V and J ends lost 4 bases and 4 bases respectively, with 10 bases between them. This CDR3 region has 12 residues. Germline assignment: CDR1 DFQATT and CDR2 SNEGSKA (reference sequence). CDR3 region: CSATGARETQYF. Here the CDR3 DNA reads TGCAGTGCTACGGGGGCCAGAGAGACCCAGTACTTC.

This clonotype has more than one count but fewer than ten. CDR3 DNA sequence: TGTGCCTGGGGGGACGAGGGGAACTATGGCTACACCTTC. It codes for CAWGDEGNYGYTF. V usage is TRBV30 and J usage is TRBJ1-2, with a tentative D call TRBD1 (5 bases). Germline V gene lookup returns CDR1 GTSNPN and CDR2 SVGIG (reference sequence). The CDR3 length is 13 residues. Trimming removed 5 bases at V and 2 bases at J, with 12 bases between.

This clonotype was seen ten or more times. The chain recombines TRBV11-2 with TRBJ2-1, with 11 bases matching TRBD2. Germline V CDR1 and CDR2: SGHAT, FQNNGV. V trimming: 1 base; J trimming: 8 bases; junction bases outside the gene matches: 4. CDR3 length equals 15 residues. The CDR3 sequence is CASSLGLAGGYEQFF. The CDR3 region has the DNA TGTGCCAGCAGCTTAGGGCTAGCGGGAGGCTATGAGCAGTTCTTC. Filled out from reference TRBV11-2 and TRBJ2-1, the complete variable domain reads EAGVAQSPRYKIIEKRQSVAFWCNPISGHATLYWYQQILGQGPKLLIQFQNNGVVDDSQLPKDRFSAERLKGVDSTLKIQPAKLEDSAVYLCASSLGLAGGYEQFFGPGTRLTVL.

This clonotype was counted ten times or more. The chain carries TRBV7-2 and TRBJ1-1; the D is unclear. The V end lost 5 bases, the J end lost 3 bases, and 13 bases lay between the germline ends. CDR1 is SGHTA, CDR2 FQGNSA, per germline. The CDR3 consists of 14 residues. The CDR3 loop is CASSPLTADTEAFF. The CDR3 DNA reads TGTGCCAGCAGCCCCCTGACGGCTGACACTGAAGCTTTCTTT.